Below, 22 T cell receptor beta chains from the same sample are listed, as sequenced in a study of blood T cell repertoires in COVID-19. Assay used: immunoSEQ multiplex PCR; TCRdb lists only in-frame clones, some missing. The data hold 250,000 to 400,000 clones, with around 88% observed a single time. The sample consisted of peripheral blood. The receptors shown here come from a woman aged 25 to 39 with COVID-19, enrolled during active disease.

The rearrangement uses TRBV10-3 and TRBJ1-2, with D possibly being TRBD1 (5 bases). Germline V gene data show CDR1 as ENHRY and CDR2 as SYGVKD. The V gene lost 4 bases and the J gene lost 5 bases, with 17 bases spanning the gap. The CDR3 spans 15 residues. CDR3 sequence (DNA): TGTGCCATCAGTGGAGTGCGGGACGGTTTTTATGGCTACACCTTC. It specifies CAISGVRDGFYGYTF.

This clone showed up just a few times. The chain joins TRBV3-1 (or the pseudogene TRBV3-2) to TRBJ2-5, with D hard to call. Germline V gene sequence: CDR1 LGHDT, CDR2 YNNKEL (reference sequence). This CDR3 contains 12 residues. Between the trimmed V and J ends, which lost 7 bases and 4 bases, there was a span of 10 bases. The CDR3 bases are TGTGCCAGCACCAACCCCGGAGAGACCCAGTACTTC. Its translation: CASTNPGETQYF.

This rearrangement joins TRBV2 to TRBJ1-5; D perhaps matches TRBD1 (5 bases). Germline V gene lookup returns CDR1 SNHLY and CDR2 FYNNEI. This CDR3 comprises 12 residues. The V end lost 7 bases, the J end lost 3 bases, and 7 bases lay between the germline ends. The CDR3 DNA sequence: TGTGCCAGCAAGGGGTACAATCAGCCCCAGCATTTT. This codes for CASKGYNQPQHF.

The V call is TRBV4-1, the J call TRBJ1-5; D remains ambiguous. V was pared by 0 bases and J by 4 bases, with 4 bases between. Germline V lookup: CDR1 MGHRA, CDR2 YSYEKL. The CDR3 is made up of 13 amino acids. The CDR3 DNA follows: TGCGCCAGCAGCCAAGACGGGAATCAGCCCCAGCATTTT. It encodes CASSQDGNQPQHF.

The chain couples TRBV14 to TRBJ2-1; D not certain. V lost 3 bases, J lost 9 bases, and 9 bases lay in between. The CDR3 covers 12 residues. CDR1 SGHDN and CDR2 FVKESK come from the germline V gene. The CDR3 sequence: CASSHKSVEQFF. CDR3 DNA: TGTGCCAGCAGCCACAAGAGTGTTGAGCAGTTCTTC.

The chain is built from TRBV5-1 and TRBJ1-3; 8 nucleotides line up with TRBD1. CDR1 is SGHRS, CDR2 YFSETQ, per germline. CDR3 length: 16 residues. V was clipped by 4 bases and J by 4 bases; unmatched bases: 10. The CDR3 here is CASSDRQGLEGNTIYF. The CDR3 DNA reads as TGCGCCAGCAGCGATCGACAGGGGCTAGAGGGAAACACCATATATTTT.

The chain joins TRBV19 to TRBJ1-5, with D hard to call. Germline V gives CDR1 LNHDA, CDR2 SQIVND (reference sequence). V was pared by 6 bases and J by 1 base, with 4 bases between. The CDR3 loop spans 12 amino acids. The CDR3 nucleotides read TGTGCCAGTAGGTTAAGCAATCAGCCCCAGCATTTT. Protein: CASRLSNQPQHF.

This clone came up a few times. The chain joins TRBV6-6 to TRBJ1-2, with TRBD1 as a possible D gene (6 bases). Germline CDR1 and CDR2: MNHNY and SVGAGI (reference sequence). CDR3 length equals 13 residues. Trimming cost V 6 bases and J 2 bases, with 10 bases left between them. The CDR3 here is CASRTQGNYGYTF. The CDR3 nucleotides are TGTGCCAGCAGGACACAGGGAAACTATGGCTACACCTTC.

The chain carries TRBV6-2 or TRBV6-3 and TRBJ2-5; 8 bases match TRBD2. V dropped 4 bases and J dropped 5; count of bases not matched to a gene: 12. This CDR3 contains 16 residues. The germline gives CDR1 MNHEY, CDR2 SVGEGT. Written as DNA, the CDR3 is TGTGCCAGCAGTTTGGGACTAGTTATGCGTGGGGAGACCCAGTACTTC. As protein: CASSLGLVMRGETQYF.

The V and J genes are TRBV5-4 and TRBJ2-7; D unresolved. From germline, CDR1 is SGHNT and CDR2 YYREEE (reference sequence). The CDR3 contains 13 residues. V lost 4 bases and J lost 5, with 13 bases in between. CDR3 DNA: TGTGCCAGCAGCATTGCGCCGGGTCACGAGCAGTACGTC. Protein sequence: CASSIAPGHEQYV.

This chain links TRBV23-1 with TRBJ2-2; D is unclear. TRBV23-1 is identified as an open reading frame with a role that is uncertain. Trimming left V 0 bases short and J 6 bases short, with 8 bases between. The CDR3 loop spans 14 amino acids. CDR3 sequence reads: CASSQSKLPGELFF. The CDR3 coding sequence is TGCGCCAGCAGTCAATCTAAACTTCCCGGGGAGCTGTTTTTT.

The rearrangement joins TRBV6-5 to TRBJ1-6; weak D call: TRBD1 (6 bases). CDR1 MNHEY and CDR2 SVGAGI come from the germline V gene. V lost 4 bases and J 7 bases, leaving 17 bases between the germline ends. CDR3 length: 16 amino acids. CDR3 DNA: TGTGCCAGCAGTTCCTCACGGACAGAGCGAAATTCACCCCTCCACTTT. This encodes CASSSSRTERNSPLHF.

The chain is built from TRBV3-1 (or the pseudogene TRBV3-2) and TRBJ1-1; TRBD1 agrees at 7 bases. The CDR3 covers 12 residues. With V trimmed by 1 base and J by 9 bases, 2 bases remained unmatched. The germline V gene encodes CDR1 LGHDT and CDR2 YNNKEL (reference sequence). CDR3 sequence reads: CASSQGDRQAFF. In nucleotides, the CDR3 is TGTGCCAGCAGCCAAGGGGACAGACAAGCTTTCTTT.

The chain is built from TRBV5-1 and TRBJ2-3, with 10 bases identical to TRBD2. Germline CDR1 SGHRS, CDR2 YFSETQ. The J segment lost 5 bases and the V segment lost 2 bases, leaving 5 bases of the junction unmatched. CDR3 length: 15 residues. The DNA for the CDR3 is TGCGCCAGCAGCTTACTAGCGGGGAATATAGATACGCAGTATTTT. It specifies CASSLLAGNIDTQYF.

The CDR3 reads CASSMRQNNQPQHF. CDR3 nucleotides: TGTGCCAGCAGTATGCGACAGAACAATCAGCCCCAGCATTTT. The chain combines TRBV2 with TRBJ1-5; weak D call: TRBD1 (5 bases). V was trimmed by 5 bases and J by 3 bases, leaving 11 bases between them. The CDR3 runs 14 residues. Per germline, CDR1 SNHLY and CDR2 FYNNEI.

The rearrangement uses TRBV4-1 and TRBJ1-2, with a possible D match to TRBD1 (6 bases). There are 16 residues in the CDR3. V was clipped by 1 base and J by 2 bases, with 14 bases between them. CDR1 and CDR2 (germline): MGHRA, YSYEKL. The CDR3 spells CASSQVPGTPNYGYTF. CDR3 nucleotides: TGCGCCAGCAGCCAAGTCCCCGGGACACCGAACTATGGCTACACCTTC.

The V and J genes are TRBV9 and TRBJ1-2, with 9 bases fitting TRBD1. The CDR3 consists of 13 residues. CDR1 is SGDLS and CDR2 is YYNGEE in the germline V gene. Trimming at V came to 1 base and at J to 7 bases, leaving 2 bases not matched to a gene. CDR3 bases: TGTGCCAGCAGCGTACAGGGACAGGGTGGCTACACCTTC. Protein sequence: CASSVQGQGGYTF.

This clone was seen only a few times. The J gene is TRBJ1-1, the V gene TRBV5-1; D call uncertain. The V end was cut by 3 bases, the J end by 3 bases, with 18 bases between. The germline V gene encodes CDR1 SGHRS and CDR2 YFSETQ. The CDR3 covers 16 residues. CDR3 sequence: CASSSLSASDYTEAFF. In DNA, the CDR3 is TGCGCCAGCAGCTCACTGTCGGCGTCGGACTACACTGAAGCTTTCTTT.

The CDR3, as DNA: TGCGCCAGCAGCCAAGACTTCGCTGGGACTAGCGGCACAGATACGCAGTATTTT. This encodes CASSQDFAGTSGTDTQYF. The V and J genes are TRBV4-3 and TRBJ2-3, with TRBD2 identical over 10 bases. The CDR3 contains 18 residues. Per the germline V gene, CDR1 is LGHNA and CDR2 is YSLEER. V lost 0 bases and J lost 1; bases outside the gene matches: 7.

This chain joins TRBV2 and TRBJ1-1; D not certain. Germline values: CDR1 SNHLY, CDR2 FYNNEI. Trimming shortened V by 6 bases and J by 13 bases, and 18 bases separated the two germline ends. The CDR3 loop spans 12 amino acids. Written as DNA, the CDR3 is TGTGCCAGCAGGTCCCTCCGGGGAGCTGGTTTCTTT. Translation: CASRSLRGAGFF.

The chain combines TRBV9 with TRBJ1-1; D is undetermined. Per germline, CDR1 SGDLS and CDR2 YYNGEE. The CDR3 runs 12 residues. Trimming stripped 0 bases from V and 3 bases from J, with 3 bases between. CDR3 loop: CASSVADTEAFF. The CDR3 nucleotides are TGTGCCAGCAGCGTAGCGGACACTGAAGCTTTCTTT.

The chain joins TRBV7-9 to TRBJ1-6, with 10 bases lining up with TRBD1. Germline V lookup: CDR1 SEHNR, CDR2 FQNEAQ (reference sequence). The CDR3 sequence is 17 residues long. Trimming at V came to 4 bases and at J to 9 bases, leaving 12 bases not matched to a gene. The CDR3 nucleotides are TGTGCCAGCAGCTGGACAGGGGGACGGGACTATGGTTCACCCCTCCACTTT. Translation gives CASSWTGGRDYGSPLHF.